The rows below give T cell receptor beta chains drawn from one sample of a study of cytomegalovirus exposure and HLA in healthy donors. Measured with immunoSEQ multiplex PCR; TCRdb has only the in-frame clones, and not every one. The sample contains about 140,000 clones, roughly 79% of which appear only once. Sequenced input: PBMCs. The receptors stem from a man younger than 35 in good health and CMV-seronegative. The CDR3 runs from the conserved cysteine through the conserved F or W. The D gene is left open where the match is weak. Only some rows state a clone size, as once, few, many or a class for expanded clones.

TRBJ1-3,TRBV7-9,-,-,CASSLVFAGVSGNTIYF,TGTGCCAGCAGCTTAGTGTTCGCAGGGGTCTCTGGAAACACCATATATTTT
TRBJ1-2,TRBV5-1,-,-,CASSFFARGSFYGYTF,TGCGCCAGCAGTTTTTTTGCCAGGGGCAGTTTCTATGGCTACACCTTC
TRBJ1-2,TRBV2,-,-,CASWLGANYGYTF,TGTGCCAGCTGGTTGGGAGCTAACTATGGCTACACCTTC
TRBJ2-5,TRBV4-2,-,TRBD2,CASRAGGGTPQETQYF,TGTGCCAGCAGAGCTGGGGGGGGGACGCCCCAAGAGACCCAGTACTTC
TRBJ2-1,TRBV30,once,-,CAWRIWGGEQFF,TGTGCCTGGAGAATCTGGGGCGGAGAGCAGTTCTTC
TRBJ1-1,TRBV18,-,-,CASSPMGQNTEAFF,TGTGCCAGCTCACCAATGGGGCAGAACACTGAAGCTTTCTTT
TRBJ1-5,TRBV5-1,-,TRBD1,CASSSGQGDQPQHF,TGCGCCAGCAGCTCGGGACAGGGTGATCAGCCCCAGCATTTT
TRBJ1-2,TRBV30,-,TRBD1,CAWSGTGVGYTF,TGTGCCTGGAGTGGGACAGGGGTTGGCTACACCTTC
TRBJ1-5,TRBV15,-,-,CATSREQMAQPQHF,TGTGCCACCAGCAGAGAACAAATGGCACAGCCCCAGCATTTT
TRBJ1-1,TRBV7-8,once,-,CASSLAGGNTEAFF,TGTGCCAGCAGCTTAGCAGGGGGGAACACTGAAGCTTTCTTT
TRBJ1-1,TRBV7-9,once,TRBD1,CASSTQGAADGTEAFF,TGTGCCAGCAGCACCCAGGGGGCGGCTGATGGCACTGAAGCTTTCTTT
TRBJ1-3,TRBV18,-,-,CASSPVYHSGNTIYF,TGTGCCAGCTCACCAGTTTACCACTCGGGAAACACCATATATTTT
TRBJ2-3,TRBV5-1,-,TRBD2,CASTSGGAWTDTQYF,TGCGCCAGCACTAGCGGGGGGGCATGGACAGATACGCAGTATTTT
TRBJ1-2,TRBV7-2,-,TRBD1,CASSLGWTGSGYTF,TGTGCCAGCAGCTTAGGTTGGACAGGGTCAGGCTACACCTTC
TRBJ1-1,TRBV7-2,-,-,CASSLGARAAFF,TGTGCCAGCAGCTTAGGGGCCAGGGCGGCTTTCTTT
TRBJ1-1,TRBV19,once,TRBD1,CASSPLDRGDTEAFF,TGTGCCAGTAGTCCTCTAGACAGGGGGGACACTGAAGCTTTCTTT